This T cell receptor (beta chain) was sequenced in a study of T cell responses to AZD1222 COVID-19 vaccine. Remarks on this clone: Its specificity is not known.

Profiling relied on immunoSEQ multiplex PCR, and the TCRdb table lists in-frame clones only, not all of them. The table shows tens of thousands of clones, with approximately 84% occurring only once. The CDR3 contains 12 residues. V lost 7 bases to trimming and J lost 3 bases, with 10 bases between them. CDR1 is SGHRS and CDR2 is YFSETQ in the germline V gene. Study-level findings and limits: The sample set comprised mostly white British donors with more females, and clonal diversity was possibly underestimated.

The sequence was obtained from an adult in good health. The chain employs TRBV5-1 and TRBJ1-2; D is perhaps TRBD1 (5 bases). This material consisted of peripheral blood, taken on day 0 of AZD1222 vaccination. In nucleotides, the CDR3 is TGCGCCAGCGGCGGACACGACTATGGCTACACCTTC. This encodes CASGGHDYGYTF.